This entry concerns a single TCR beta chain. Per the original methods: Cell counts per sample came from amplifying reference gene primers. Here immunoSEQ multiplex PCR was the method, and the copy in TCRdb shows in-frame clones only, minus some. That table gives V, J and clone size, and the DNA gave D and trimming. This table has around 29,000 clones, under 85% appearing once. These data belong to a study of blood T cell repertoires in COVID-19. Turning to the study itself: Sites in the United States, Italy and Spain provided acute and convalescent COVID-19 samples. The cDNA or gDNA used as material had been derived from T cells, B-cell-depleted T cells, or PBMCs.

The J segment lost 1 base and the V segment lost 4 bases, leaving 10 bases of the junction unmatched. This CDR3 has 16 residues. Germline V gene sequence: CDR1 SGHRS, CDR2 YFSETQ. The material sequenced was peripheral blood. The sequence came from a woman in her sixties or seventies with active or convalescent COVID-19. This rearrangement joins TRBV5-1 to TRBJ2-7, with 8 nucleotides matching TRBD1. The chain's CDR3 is CASSPLTGDPSYEQYF. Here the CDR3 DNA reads TGCGCCAGCAGCCCGTTGACAGGGGACCCATCCTACGAGCAGTACTTC. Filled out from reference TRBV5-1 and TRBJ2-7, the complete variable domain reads KAGVTQTPRYLIKTRGQQVTLSCSPISGHRSVSWYQQTPGQGLQFLFEYFSETQRNKGNFPGRFSGRQFSNSRSEMNVSTLELGDSALYLCASSPLTGDPSYEQYFGPGTRLTVT.